The text below deals with one TCR beta chain. Measured with immunoSEQ multiplex PCR; TCRdb has only the in-frame clones, and not every one. The sample contains fewer than 700,000 clones, about 89% of which appear only once. This entry is derived from a study of blood T cell repertoires in COVID-19. Between the trimmed V and J ends, which lost 3 bases and 11 bases, there was a span of 16 bases. Germline CDR1 MNHEY, CDR2 SVGEGT. This CDR3 region has 13 residues. The sample comprised peripheral blood. The chain recombines TRBV6-2 or TRBV6-3 with TRBJ1-2, with a tentative D call TRBD1 (5 bases). The receptor was derived from a woman aged 50 to 65 with COVID-19, enrolled during active disease. In nucleotides, the CDR3 is TGTGCCAGCAGTTATGGGGCACCTAACGCGTACACCTTC. Translation gives CASSYGAPNAYTF.